This T cell receptor (beta chain) was profiled in a study of T cells in Graves' hyperthyroidism and ophthalmopathy. Study outcomes and limitations: Most thyroid clonotypes with frequency above 0.001 were detected in blood.

The CDR3 totals 14 residues. CDR1 MDHEN and CDR2 SYDVKM come from the germline V gene. The V and J ends lost 4 bases and 0 bases respectively, with 9 bases between them. Amplification of TCR beta CDR3 regions used RNA as the template. During a first-round RT-PCR of the TCR CDR3, the HTBI primer set was used. TCRdb analysed the multiplex PCR reads with MiXCR anew, one entry per CDR3 protein. The sample consists of about 710,000 distinct CDR3 sequences, roughly 17% of them appearing once. This clonotype was recorded many times. Its antigen is undetermined. The rearrangement uses TRBV28 and TRBJ2-5, with a tentative D call TRBD2 (7 bases). The sequence was obtained from a man younger than 35 with Graves' hyperthyroidism. Material: blood. The DNA of the CDR3 is TGTGCCAGCAGTTCCGGGGGGCACCAAGAGACCCAGTACTTC. Its protein product is CASSSGGHQETQYF. The entire variable domain, with the rest obtained from reference TRBV28 and TRBJ2-5, is as follows: DVKVTQSSRYLVKRTGEKVFLECVQDMDHENMFWYRQDPGLGLRLIYFSYDVKMKEKGDIPEGYSVSREKKERFSLILESASTNQTSMYLCASSSGGHQETQYFGPGTRLLVL.